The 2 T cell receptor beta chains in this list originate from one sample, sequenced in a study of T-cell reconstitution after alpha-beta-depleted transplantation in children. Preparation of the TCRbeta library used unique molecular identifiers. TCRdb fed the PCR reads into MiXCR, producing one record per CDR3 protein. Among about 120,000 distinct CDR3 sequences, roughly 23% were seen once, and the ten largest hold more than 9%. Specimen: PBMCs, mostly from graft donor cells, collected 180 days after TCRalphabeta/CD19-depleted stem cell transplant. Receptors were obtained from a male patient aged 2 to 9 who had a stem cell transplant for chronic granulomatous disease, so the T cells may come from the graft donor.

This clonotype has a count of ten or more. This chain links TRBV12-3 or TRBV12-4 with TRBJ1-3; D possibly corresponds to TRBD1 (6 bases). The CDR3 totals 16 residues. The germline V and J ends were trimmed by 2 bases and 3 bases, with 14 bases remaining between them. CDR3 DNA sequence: TGTGCCAGCAGTTTAAAGATAGGGGGATTTGGAAACACCATATATTTT. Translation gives CASSLKIGGFGNTIYF.

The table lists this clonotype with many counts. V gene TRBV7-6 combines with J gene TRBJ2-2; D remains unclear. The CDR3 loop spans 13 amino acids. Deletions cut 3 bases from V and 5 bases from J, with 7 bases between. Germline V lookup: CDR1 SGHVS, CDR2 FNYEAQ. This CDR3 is CASSLIRTGELFF. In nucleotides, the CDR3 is TGTGCCAGCAGCTTGATAAGAACCGGGGAGCTGTTTTTT.